One sample yielded the 19 T cell receptor beta chains listed below, sequenced in a study of T cell responses to AZD1222 COVID-19 vaccine. TCRdb's copy holds only in-frame clones and misses some; the assay was immunoSEQ multiplex PCR. The sample holds 100,000 to 150,000 clones, approximately 88% seen once. Material: peripheral blood, obtained on day 0 of AZD1222 vaccination. These TCRs come from an adult in good health.

The J gene is TRBJ1-2, the V gene TRBV7-9, with 9 positions matching TRBD1. The germline CDR1 and CDR2 sequences are SEHNR and FQNEAQ (reference sequence). The CDR3 runs 16 residues. V dropped 0 bases and J dropped 7; count of bases not matched to a gene: 9. CDR3: CASSLASGQGARGYTF. The CDR3 region has the DNA TGTGCCAGCAGCTTAGCATCGGGACAGGGTGCCCGTGGCTACACCTTC.

The chain joins TRBV7-9 to TRBJ2-7; D call uncertain. Germline V gives CDR1 SEHNR, CDR2 FQNEAQ (reference sequence). CDR3 length equals 13 residues. Trimming took off 2 bases at V and 0 bases at J, with 5 bases between the two ends. The CDR3 nucleotides are TGTGCCAGCAGCTTACGGACCTCCTACGAGCAGTACTTC. The encoded protein is CASSLRTSYEQYF.

This clone was seen a handful of times. The chain is built from TRBV27 and TRBJ1-2, with D possibly TRBD1 on 6 matching bases. Trimming pared 4 bases from V and 5 bases from J, leaving 20 bases between. Per germline, CDR1 MNHEY and CDR2 SMNVEV (reference sequence). This CDR3 region has 16 residues. The CDR3 region has the DNA TGTGCCAGCAGTTCCCACGGGGCAGGGGACGTTTATGGCTACACCTTC. Protein product: CASSSHGAGDVYGYTF.

The chain recombines TRBV10-3 with TRBJ2-5, with TRBD1 as a possible D gene (6 bases). Per germline, CDR1 ENHRY and CDR2 SYGVKD. This CDR3 comprises 11 residues. The V end was cut by 2 bases, the J end by 10 bases, with 8 bases between. The CDR3: CAISEGGVQYF. DNA of the CDR3: TGTGCCATCAGTGAGGGGGGCGTCCAGTACTTC.

The rearrangement links TRBV5-4 to TRBJ2-5; D may be TRBD1 or TRBD2 (5 bases each). Germline V gene lookup returns CDR1 SGHNT and CDR2 YYREEE (reference sequence). Trimming removed 6 bases at V and 4 bases at J, with 22 bases between. This CDR3 comprises 16 residues. CDR3 sequence reads: CASTDRGSFEGETQYF. CDR3 nucleotides: TGTGCCAGCACCGATCGGGGCAGCTTCGAGGGAGAGACCCAGTACTTC.

This clone was counted once. The chain recombines TRBV3-1 (or the pseudogene TRBV3-2) with TRBJ2-7; 9 nucleotides align to TRBD1. The CDR3 spans 15 residues. The V gene end was trimmed by 4 bases and the J gene end by 0 bases; junction bases not matched to a gene: 4. Per germline, CDR1 LGHDT and CDR2 YNNKEL (reference sequence). The CDR3 loop is CASSPGQGRSYEQYF. CDR3 coding DNA: TGTGCCAGCAGCCCCGGACAGGGGCGCTCCTACGAGCAGTACTTC.

This sequence joins TRBV7-2 and TRBJ1-2, with D possibly being TRBD1 (5 bases). The CDR3 is 16 residues long. Germline CDR1 and CDR2: SGHTA and FQGNSA. V was shortened by 5 bases and J by 3 bases, with 19 bases between the two germline ends. Here the CDR3 DNA reads TGTGCCAGCAGCCTGGACAAAGCGGTGATAGACTATGGCTACACCTTC. It yields the protein CASSLDKAVIDYGYTF.

The genes are TRBV18 and TRBJ2-2; TRBD1 matches 7 bases. The CDR3 runs to 15 residues. V trimming: 2 bases; J trimming: 5 bases; junction bases outside the gene matches: 5. Germline V gene data show CDR1 as KGHSH and CDR2 as LQKENI. The CDR3 reads CASSPTGERTGELFF. The CDR3 DNA sequence: TGTGCCAGCTCACCAACAGGGGAGCGGACCGGGGAGCTGTTTTTT.

The CDR3 here is CASASGNTIYF. The CDR3 nucleotides are TGTGCCAGCGCCTCCGGAAACACCATATATTTT. The genes are TRBV28 and TRBJ1-3; D gene unclear. V was clipped by 8 bases and J by 4 bases, with 6 bases between them. Germline V CDR1 and CDR2: MDHEN, SYDVKM. The CDR3 extends over 11 amino acids.

The chain is built from TRBV18 and TRBJ2-2; possibly TRBD1 for D (6 bases). V lost 1 base, J lost 5 bases, and 14 bases lay in between. The CDR3 length is 16 residues. Germline CDR1 KGHSH, CDR2 LQKENI. CDR3 residues: CASSPLGQMGTGELFF. DNA of the CDR3: TGTGCCAGCTCACCACTGGGACAAATGGGGACCGGGGAGCTGTTTTTT.

The chain has TRBV19 and TRBJ2-5; D might be TRBD1 or TRBD2, each matching 6 bases. Trimming left V 5 bases short and J 5 bases short, with 24 bases between. CDR3 length equals 17 residues. CDR1 and CDR2 (germline): LNHDA, SQIVND (reference sequence). The CDR3 nucleotides read TGTGCCAGTAGTTCCTTGGGGGCAGGGGAGGTTGAGGAGACCCAGTACTTC. Protein sequence: CASSSLGAGEVEETQYF. The full variable domain, in which reference TRBV19 and TRBJ2-5 provide the parts outside the CDR3, is DGGITQSPKYLFRKEGQNVTLSCEQNLNHDAMYWYRQDPGQGLRLIYYSQIVNDFQKGDIAEGYSVSREKKESFPLTVTSAQKNPTAFYLCASSSLGAGEVEETQYFGPGTRLLVL.

This clone was picked up one time. DNA of the CDR3: TGTGCCAGCAGCTGGGGGAACACTGAAGCTTTCTTT. Protein: CASSWGNTEAFF. V is TRBV25-1 and J is TRBJ1-1, with D unresolved. The V and J ends lost 6 bases and 1 base respectively, with 6 bases between them. The CDR3 sequence is 12 residues long. Germline V gives CDR1 MGHDK, CDR2 SYGVNS.

V usage is TRBV4-3 and J usage is TRBJ1-1; D might be TRBD1 (6 bases). Looked up from germline, CDR1 is LGHNA and CDR2 is YSLEER. The CDR3 spans 15 residues. V was pared by 5 bases and J by 6 bases, with 19 bases between. DNA for the CDR3: TGCGCCAGCAGCAGGGGGATACAGGTCCGCGCTGAAGCTTTCTTT. Translation gives CASSRGIQVRAEAFF.

This clone was seen just once. V usage is TRBV27 and J usage is TRBJ2-3, with a weak D call TRBD2 (5 bases). The CDR3 extends over 14 amino acids. V was cut by 3 bases and J by 6 bases, with 13 bases left in between. Germline V CDR1 and CDR2: MNHEY, SMNVEV (reference sequence). The CDR3 DNA sequence: TGTGCCAGCAGTTTGGTGAGGGCTACCGATACGCAGTATTTT. It codes for CASSLVRATDTQYF.

The chain recombines TRBV5-1 with TRBJ2-2, with TRBD1 as a possible D gene (5 bases). Trimming shortened V by 6 bases and J by 0 bases, and 18 bases separated the two germline ends. This CDR3 comprises 17 residues. Germline values: CDR1 SGHRS, CDR2 YFSETQ. The CDR3 loop reads CASTRQGLRANTGELFF. The CDR3 coding sequence is TGCGCCAGCACTAGGCAGGGCCTTCGGGCGAACACCGGGGAGCTGTTTTTT. Looking up the rest from reference TRBV5-1 and TRBJ2-2 gives the full variable domain: KAGVTQTPRYLIKTRGQQVTLSCSPISGHRSVSWYQQTPGQGLQFLFEYFSETQRNKGNFPGRFSGRQFSNSRSEMNVSTLELGDSALYLCASTRQGLRANTGELFFGEGSRLTVL.

The V call is TRBV12-3 or TRBV12-4, the J call TRBJ1-2; D is perhaps TRBD1 (6 bases). The CDR3 extends over 12 amino acids. Trimming left V 5 bases short and J 8 bases short, with 12 bases between. This chain's CDR3 is CASSRTEGGYTF. The DNA of the CDR3 is TGTGCCAGCAGTCGGACAGAGGGAGGCTACACCTTC.

This chain connects TRBV10-1 to TRBJ2-1, with no clear D. Trimming shortened V by 7 bases and J by 3 bases, and 7 bases separated the two germline ends. The CDR3 is 12 residues long. Germline values: CDR1 WNHNN, CDR2 SYGVQD (reference sequence). CDR3 sequence reads: CASTSIYNEQFF. The CDR3 bases are TGCGCCAGCACCTCGATCTACAATGAGCAGTTCTTC.

This sequence joins TRBV6-1 and TRBJ1-5; TRBD1 matches 7 bases. This CDR3 is 17 amino acids long. V gave up 4 bases and J gave up 4 bases; unmatched junction bases: 13. Germline V gene data show CDR1 as MNHNS and CDR2 as SASEGT. CDR3 bases: TGTGCCAGCAGTGCGCCGGGACAGTTCCGGGAGAATCAGCCCCAGCATTTT. Amino acids: CASSAPGQFRENQPQHF.

The CDR3 sequence is CASGQGVGGAAEQFF. For the CDR3, the DNA is TGTGCCAGCGGCCAAGGCGTCGGGGGGGCCGCTGAGCAGTTCTTC. The rearrangement links TRBV7-2 to TRBJ2-1; 8 positions match TRBD2. The CDR3 length is 15 residues. Germline trimming cut 8 bases from V and 9 bases from J; bases unmatched to any gene: 15. Germline V CDR1 and CDR2: SGHTA, FQGNSA.